These T cell receptor beta chains were read from a single sample in a study of OX40 agonist ivuxolimab in advanced cancers. This table comes from immunoSEQ multiplex PCR, and its TCRdb copy is limited to in-frame clones, with some not included. The sample records around 110,000 clones, under 95% being singletons. The sample was CD4+ or CD8+ T cells sorted from blood, taken in a trial of the OX40 agonist ivuxolimab. The receptors derive from an adult with an advanced solid tumor such as melanoma, head and neck, liver or kidney cancer. Each CDR3 is given with its conserved first and last residue. Each record gives: D gene, V gene, CDR3 length, clone size, J gene, CDR3 protein, CDR3 DNA. D genes are given only for firm matches. A clone size is listed for some rows: how often the clone was seen (once, few, many), or a class if it is expanded.

D: TRBD1
V: TRBV5-4
length: 13
size: -
J: TRBJ1-1
CDR3: CASGTEMNTEAFF
DNA: TGTGCCAGCGGGACAGAGATGAACACTGAAGCTTTCTTT

D: -
V: TRBV5-6
length: 13
size: -
J: TRBJ1-1
CDR3: CASNPTANTEAFF
DNA: TGTGCCAGCAACCCGACAGCGAACACTGAAGCTTTCTTT

D: -
V: TRBV6-5
length: 14
size: -
J: TRBJ2-5
CDR3: CASSYSKTLGTQYF
DNA: TGTGCCAGCAGTTACTCGAAGACTCTAGGGACCCAGTACTTC

D: TRBD1
V: TRBV19
length: 17
size: -
J: TRBJ1-5
CDR3: CASSMGTGGLIYQPQHF
DNA: TGTGCCAGTAGTATGGGGACAGGGGGCTTGATATATCAGCCCCAGCATTTT

D: -
V: TRBV7-3
length: 16
size: -
J: TRBJ2-3
CDR3: CASSLNGRGITDTQYF
DNA: TGTGCCAGCAGCTTAAACGGCAGGGGAATCACAGATACGCAGTATTTT

D: -
V: TRBV27
length: 16
size: -
J: TRBJ2-2
CDR3: CASSLDQAQYTGELFF
DNA: TGTGCCAGCTCCTTGGACCAAGCACAGTACACCGGGGAGCTGTTTTTT

D: -
V: TRBV28
length: 12
size: -
J: TRBJ2-7
CDR3: CASSLGNYEQYF
DNA: TGTGCCAGCAGTTTGGGTAACTACGAGCAGTACTTC

D: -
V: TRBV19
length: 16
size: -
J: TRBJ2-6
CDR3: CASTPTGGYGANVLTF
DNA: TGTGCCAGTACCCCTACCGGGGGCTATGGGGCCAACGTCCTGACTTTC

D: TRBD1
V: TRBV19
length: 14
size: -
J: TRBJ1-2
CDR3: CASSSGQRLYGYTF
DNA: TGTGCCAGTAGTTCGGGACAGAGACTCTATGGCTACACCTTC

D: -
V: TRBV10-3
length: 14
size: -
J: TRBJ1-1
CDR3: CAISEKGMNTEAFF
DNA: TGTGCCATCAGTGAGAAGGGGATGAACACTGAAGCTTTCTTT

D: TRBD1
V: TRBV19
length: 14
size: -
J: TRBJ2-7
CDR3: CASSRQGARYEQYF
DNA: TGTGCCAGTAGTCGACAGGGGGCGAGGTACGAGCAGTACTTC

D: TRBD2
V: TRBV5-1
length: 15
size: -
J: TRBJ2-3
CDR3: CASSLAGFSTDTQYF
DNA: TGCGCCAGCAGCCTAGCGGGGTTCAGCACAGATACGCAGTATTTT

D: -
V: TRBV28
length: 14
size: -
J: TRBJ1-5
CDR3: CASSLGGSNQPQHF
DNA: TGTGCCAGCAGTTTGGGAGGGAGCAATCAGCCCCAGCATTTT

D: -
V: TRBV29-1
length: 13
size: -
J: TRBJ2-1
CDR3: CSVAGGRADEQFF
DNA: TGCAGCGTTGCAGGGGGGAGAGCAGATGAGCAGTTCTTC

D: -
V: TRBV5-6
length: 14
size: -
J: TRBJ2-5
CDR3: CASSLRAGVETQYF
DNA: TGTGCCAGCAGCTTGAGGGCAGGGGTGGAGACCCAGTACTTC

D: -
V: TRBV18
length: 14
size: -
J: TRBJ1-5
CDR3: CASSQGIRNQPQHF
DNA: TGTGCCAGCTCACAGGGGATTCGCAATCAGCCCCAGCATTTT

D: TRBD2
V: TRBV28
length: 14
size: -
J: TRBJ2-7
CDR3: CASTQWGGSYEQYF
DNA: TGTGCCAGCACCCAGTGGGGGGGCTCCTACGAGCAGTACTTC

D: TRBD2
V: TRBV19
length: 16
size: -
J: TRBJ2-7
CDR3: CASSIAAGGSGLEQYF
DNA: TGTGCCAGTAGTATAGCAGCGGGAGGGTCCGGGCTCGAGCAGTACTTC

D: -
V: TRBV7-3
length: 13
size: -
J: TRBJ1-5
CDR3: CASSFQTNQPQHF
DNA: TGTGCCAGCAGCTTTCAGACCAATCAGCCCCAGCATTTT

D: -
V: TRBV18
length: 14
size: -
J: TRBJ1-1
CDR3: CASSPTTMNTEAFF
DNA: TGTGCCAGCTCACCGACTACCATGAACACTGAAGCTTTCTTT

D: -
V: TRBV25-1
length: 11
size: once
J: TRBJ2-7
CDR3: CASCAGYEQYF
DNA: TGTGCCAGCTGTGCGGGCTACGAGCAGTACTTC

D: -
V: TRBV2
length: 15
size: -
J: TRBJ1-4
CDR3: CASSEMRTGNEKLFF
DNA: TGTGCCAGCAGTGAAATGAGAACAGGGAATGAAAAACTGTTTTTT

D: TRBD1
V: TRBV5-6
length: 14
size: -
J: TRBJ1-2
CDR3: CASSLVQGAQGYTF
DNA: TGTGCCAGCAGCTTGGTGCAGGGGGCGCAGGGCTACACCTTC

D: -
V: TRBV5-4
length: 15
size: -
J: TRBJ2-5
CDR3: CASSFYGPGAETQYF
DNA: TGTGCCAGCAGCTTTTACGGCCCGGGGGCAGAGACCCAGTACTTC

D: TRBD1
V: TRBV27
length: 12
size: few
J: TRBJ1-2
CDR3: CASRDRGYGYTF
DNA: TGTGCCAGCAGGGACAGGGGATATGGCTACACCTTC